The 17 T cell receptor beta chains presented below share a single source sample, sequenced in a study of blood T cell repertoires in COVID-19. The protocol was immunoSEQ multiplex PCR, while the TCRdb copy is restricted to in-frame clones and leaves out a portion. The sample lists more than 300,000 clones, 80% to 85% occurring once. The sample taken for sequencing was PBMCs or T cells enriched from blood (not recorded which). The receptors were gathered from a woman in her forties or fifties who had recovered from COVID-19.

A few counts support this clone. The chain couples TRBV6-6 to TRBJ1-2; 7 nucleotides match TRBD1. The CDR3 loop spans 15 amino acids. Losses at the gene ends were 0 bases for V and 5 bases for J; bases not matched to a gene: 6. Germline V gives CDR1 MNHNY, CDR2 SVGAGI (reference sequence). The CDR3 coding sequence is TGTGCCAGCAGTTACTCGAAAGGGGGCCAATATGGCTACACCTTC. Residues: CASSYSKGGQYGYTF.

The V call is TRBV20-1, the J call TRBJ2-1; a weak D match, TRBD2 (6 bases). V dropped 3 bases and J dropped 12 bases, with 12 bases sitting between them. Germline assignment: CDR1 DFQATT and CDR2 SNEGSKA (reference sequence). The CDR3 runs to 11 residues. The CDR3 is CSASPGTLQFF. The CDR3 coding sequence is TGCAGTGCTAGCCCTGGGACTTTGCAGTTCTTC.

Turning to this clone: The same CDR3 can be traced to other DNA sequences in this sample. V and J are TRBV6-2 or TRBV6-3 and TRBJ1-1; no clear D. Germline V gene lookup returns CDR1 MNHEY and CDR2 SVGEGT. Trimming cost V 2 bases and J 1 base, with 5 bases left between them. CDR3 length: 13 residues. DNA for the CDR3: TGTGCCAGCAGTTACCTGAGGAACACTGAAGCTTTCTTT. Its translation: CASSYLRNTEAFF.

The chain carries TRBV27 and TRBJ1-1, with 8 bases identical to TRBD1. The CDR3 loop spans 14 amino acids. V was pared by 2 bases and J by 11 bases, with 10 bases of the junction left unmatched. Germline CDR1 reads MNHEY; CDR2 reads SMNVEV (reference sequence). CDR3 in amino acids: CASSLGGAGGRAFF. CDR3 in DNA: TGTGCCAGCAGTTTAGGGGGTGCAGGGGGCCGGGCTTTCTTT.

The chain is built from TRBV3-1 (or the pseudogene TRBV3-2) and TRBJ2-3, with TRBD2 matching 9 bases. Trimming removed 0 bases from V and 6 bases from J; junction bases left unmatched: 16. This CDR3 region has 19 residues. In germline, CDR1 is LGHDT, CDR2 YNNKEL (reference sequence). CDR3 bases: TGTGCCAGCAGCCAAGAATTCAGGCATGCTAGCGGGGAGCGGGATACGCAGTATTTT. Translated: CASSQEFRHASGERDTQYF.

J is TRBJ1-3 and V is TRBV30; D ambiguous. Trimming removed 3 bases at V and 0 bases at J, with 6 bases between. This CDR3 is 13 amino acids long. Germline CDR1 reads GTSNPN; CDR2 reads SVGIG (reference sequence). CDR3 nucleotide sequence: TGTGCCTGGAGCTTGAGCTCTGGAAACACCATATATTTT. Translated, it gives CAWSLSSGNTIYF.

The chain recombines TRBV5-6 with TRBJ1-2, with TRBD1 identical over 11 bases. This CDR3 region has 16 residues. V gave up 4 bases and J gave up 2 bases; unmatched junction bases: 7. Germline V lookup: CDR1 SGHDT, CDR2 YYEEEE. The CDR3 sequence is CASSPGTGGANYGYTF. The CDR3 DNA sequence: TGTGCCAGCAGCCCCGGGACAGGGGGAGCCAACTATGGCTACACCTTC.

The chain recombines TRBV11-1 with TRBJ2-1; no firm D call. Germline V gene sequence: CDR1 SGHAT, CDR2 FQDESV (reference sequence). The CDR3 extends over 14 amino acids. V gave up 2 bases and J gave up 6 bases, with 11 bases separating them. In nucleotides, the CDR3 is TGTGCCAGCAGCTTACTTCTAAACGGCAATGAGCAGTTCTTC. It encodes CASSLLLNGNEQFF.

This sequence joins TRBV19 and TRBJ1-5, with TRBD1 identical over 8 bases. This CDR3 comprises 13 residues. Germline lookup yields CDR1 LNHDA and CDR2 SQIVND (reference sequence). Trimming took 6 bases from V and 4 from J; bases not matched to a gene: 2. CDR3 DNA sequence: TGTGCCAGTAGGAGGACAGGGAATCAGCCCCAGCATTTT. This sequence encodes CASRRTGNQPQHF.

The chain joins TRBV9 to TRBJ1-1; a weak D match, TRBD1 (5 bases). There are 14 residues in the CDR3. From germline, CDR1 is SGDLS and CDR2 YYNGEE. V gave up 0 bases and J gave up 11 bases, with 17 bases separating them. CDR3 in amino acids: CASSVVGSGKGAFF. The CDR3 DNA reads TGTGCCAGCAGCGTAGTTGGGTCAGGGAAGGGGGCTTTCTTT. Supplemented by reference TRBV9 and TRBJ1-1, the full variable domain reads DSGVTQTPKHLITATGQRVTLRCSPRSGDLSVYWYQQSLDQGLQFLIQYYNGEERAKGNILERFSAQQFPDLHSELNLSSLELGDSALYFCASSVVGSGKGAFFGQGTRLTVV.

This clone was seen only once. The chain joins TRBV30 to TRBJ1-6; 7 nucleotides match TRBD1. Germline V gene data show CDR1 as GTSNPN and CDR2 as SVGIG (reference sequence). The length of the CDR3 is 19 residues. J gave up 0 bases and V 0 bases, and 11 bases lay outside the gene matches. The CDR3: CAWSVRAGGIFSYNSPLHF. CDR3 nucleotide sequence: TGTGCCTGGAGTGTACGGGCAGGGGGAATATTCTCCTATAATTCACCCCTCCACTTT.

This chain uses TRBV7-2 with TRBJ2-7; no reliable D call. Germline CDR1 is SGHTA and CDR2 is FQGNSA. V lost 4 bases and J 3 bases, leaving 16 bases between the germline ends. This CDR3 has 15 residues. The CDR3: CASSSTPTRRYEQYF. For the CDR3, the DNA is TGTGCCAGCAGCTCCACTCCGACAAGGCGCTACGAGCAGTACTTC.

The chain uses TRBV6-5 and TRBJ2-7; TRBD1 aligns across 8 bases. CDR3 length: 16 amino acids. Trimming removed 2 bases from V and 3 bases from J; junction bases left unmatched: 9. Per germline, CDR1 MNHEY and CDR2 SVGAGI. The CDR3, as DNA: TGTGCCAGCAGTTACCTTCACTCAGGGGGCTACTACGAGCAGTACTTC. It encodes CASSYLHSGGYYEQYF.

On this clone: The sample has other DNA sequences that encode this CDR3 too. The chain recombines TRBV19 with TRBJ1-2; D possibly corresponds to TRBD1 (5 bases). V gave up 3 bases and J gave up 3 bases, with 8 bases separating them. Germline V CDR1 and CDR2: LNHDA, SQIVND (reference sequence). The CDR3 has 13 amino acids. Here the CDR3 DNA reads TGTGCCAGTAGTATCGGGGGGGACTATGGCTACACCTTC. Amino acid sequence: CASSIGGDYGYTF.

The CDR3 protein is CASSVQVGTNEKLFF. For the CDR3, the DNA is TGTGCCAGCAGCGTACAGGTGGGAACTAATGAAAAACTGTTTTTT. J is TRBJ1-4 and V is TRBV9; D unresolved. Germline V lookup: CDR1 SGDLS, CDR2 YYNGEE. This CDR3 has 15 amino acids. The V gene lost 1 base and the J gene lost 1 base, with 8 bases spanning the gap. The full variable domain, rest sourced from reference TRBV9 and TRBJ1-4, is DSGVTQTPKHLITATGQRVTLRCSPRSGDLSVYWYQQSLDQGLQFLIQYYNGEERAKGNILERFSAQQFPDLHSELNLSSLELGDSALYFCASSVQVGTNEKLFFGSGTQLSVL.

V and J are TRBV30 and TRBJ1-5; possible D gene TRBD1, 6 bases. Trimming cost V 0 bases and J 3 bases, with 12 bases left between them. Germline V gene sequence: CDR1 GTSNPN, CDR2 SVGIG (reference sequence). The CDR3 is made up of 15 amino acids. The CDR3 is CAWSVPGGANQPQHF. CDR3 DNA sequence: TGTGCCTGGAGTGTACCGGGGGGGGCCAATCAGCCCCAGCATTTT.

The CDR3 region has the DNA TGTGCCTCCTCGCGAGGGAACAATCAGCCCCAGCATTTT. Its translation: CASSRGNNQPQHF. This chain uses TRBV13 with TRBJ1-5; D not certain. V lost 11 bases, J lost 3 bases, and 14 bases lay in between. Looked up from germline, CDR1 is PRHDT and CDR2 is FYEKMQ (reference sequence). This CDR3 contains 13 residues.